This TCR beta chain came from a study of T cell responses to AZD1222 COVID-19 vaccine. As for this clone: What it binds is unknown.

The V end was cut by 2 bases, the J end by 5 bases, with 12 bases between. CDR3 size: 14 residues. In germline, CDR1 is KGHSH, CDR2 LQKENI. Study findings and constraints: None of the repertoires were sampled until the peak T cell response had passed. Breadth and depth of Spike-specific TCRs rose after two AZD1222 doses. Baseline seropositivity occurred in only six AZD1222 recipients.

The repertoire was sequenced with immunoSEQ multiplex PCR; TCRdb's copy has only in-frame clones and lacks some. The table has about 180,000 clones, around nine tenths seen once. The chain couples TRBV18 to TRBJ2-5; D may be TRBD2 (6 bases). The source of this sequence is an adult in good health. The sequenced sample was peripheral blood, obtained on day 0 of AZD1222 vaccination. The CDR3 spells CASSPTGVRETQYF. The CDR3 coding sequence is TGTGCCAGCTCACCAACGGGGGTTAGGGAGACCCAGTACTTC.